This T cell receptor beta chain appears in the sequencing data of a study of cytomegalovirus exposure and HLA in healthy donors. This clone was found a few times. V lost 3 bases to trimming and J lost 5 bases; unmatched junction nucleotides: 1. The CDR3 length is 14 residues. CDR1 is SGHNT, CDR2 YENEEA, per germline. 60 Vbeta and 13 Jbeta primers were used in PCR. The method was immunoSEQ multiplex PCR; TCRdb's version includes in-frame clones alone and lacks a portion of them. The sample consists of over 150,000 clones, approximately 77% of them appearing once. The clonotype originates from a man younger than 35 in good health and CMV-seronegative. The gene calls are TRBV11-3 and TRBJ2-3, with 11 bases fitting TRBD2. The source material was PBMCs. The CDR3: CASSFGTSGDTQYF. The CDR3 DNA reads TGTGCCAGCAGCTTCGGGACTAGCGGAGATACGCAGTATTTT.